The 10 T cell receptor beta chains below come from one sample, sequenced in a study of cytomegalovirus exposure and HLA in healthy donors. 60 Vbeta and 13 Jbeta primers were used in PCR. Data came from immunoSEQ multiplex PCR; TCRdb stores just in-frame clones and leaves some out. The repertoire holds about 190,000 clones, with approximately 75% as singletons. Source material: PBMCs. The source of these receptors is a man under 40 in good health and CMV-seropositive.

The rearrangement uses TRBV5-4 and TRBJ1-2, with TRBD1 matching 9 bases. The V gene's germline CDR1 is SGHNT and CDR2 YYREEE (reference sequence). The CDR3 covers 14 residues. The V and J ends lost 4 bases and 9 bases, in that order; junction bases with no gene match: 10. CDR3 nucleotides: TGTGCCAGCAGCCGGGACAGGGAGTTTTTTAGCTACACCTTC. Translating it yields CASSRDREFFSYTF.

This clone was seen a few times. The chain uses TRBV10-3 and TRBJ1-4, with D hard to call. The CDR3 length is 14 residues. Trimming pared 3 bases from V and 3 bases from J, leaving 8 bases between. Per the germline V gene, CDR1 is ENHRY and CDR2 is SYGVKD. Here the CDR3 reads CAISDQASNEKLFF. The CDR3 DNA reads TGTGCCATCAGTGACCAAGCCTCTAATGAAAAACTGTTTTTT.

The CDR3 loop is CATGTSADEQYF. The CDR3 nucleotides read TGTGCCACAGGGACTAGCGCTGACGAGCAGTACTTC. The chain uses TRBV6-6 and TRBJ2-7; TRBD2 matches at 10 bases. V lost 10 bases, J lost 5 bases, and 5 bases stayed unmatched. Germline V CDR1 and CDR2: MNHNY, SVGAGI (reference sequence). The CDR3 runs 12 residues.

The sample holds one count of this clone. This chain joins TRBV6-6 and TRBJ1-5; D is uncertain. V was cut by 4 bases and J by 4 bases, with 14 bases left in between. Germline-derived CDR1 and CDR2 are MNHNY and SVGAGI (reference sequence). The CDR3 consists of 15 residues. The CDR3 DNA reads as TGTGCCAGCAGTTCCCTCCCATACGGGAATCAGCCCCAGCATTTT. This translates into CASSSLPYGNQPQHF.

V and J are TRBV11-2 and TRBJ2-1; unclear D gene. The CDR3 contains 14 residues. V lost 5 bases and J 2 bases, leaving 10 bases between the germline ends. Germline CDR1 reads SGHAT; CDR2 reads FQNNGV. CDR3 sequence: CASSRLEPYNEQFF. In DNA form, the CDR3 reads TGTGCCAGCAGCCGGCTAGAGCCCTACAATGAGCAGTTCTTC.

This CDR3 is CASSLYKQETQYF. Written as DNA, the CDR3 is TGTGCCAGCAGCTTATATAAACAAGAGACCCAGTACTTC. The rearrangement links TRBV7-3 to TRBJ2-5, with D unresolved. This CDR3 has 13 residues. Trimming removed 2 bases at V and 2 bases at J, with 6 bases between. Germline CDR1 reads SGHTA; CDR2 reads FQGTGA.

The gene calls are TRBV19 and TRBJ1-2; D gene ambiguous. There are 15 residues in the CDR3. Deletions cut 3 bases from V and 5 bases from J, with 16 bases between. From germline, CDR1 is LNHDA and CDR2 SQIVND (reference sequence). The CDR3 DNA follows: TGTGCCAGTAGTATCGCGGCAGCCCCTGGGTATGGCTACACCTTC. Translating it yields CASSIAAAPGYGYTF.

The chain combines TRBV14 with TRBJ2-1, with a tentative D call TRBD1 (6 bases). V lost 5 bases and J lost 4, with 12 bases in between. CDR3 length equals 14 residues. Per germline, CDR1 SGHDN and CDR2 FVKESK. CDR3 coding DNA: TGTGCCAGCAGCACCCGGACAGCTTACAATGAGCAGTTCTTC. Protein: CASSTRTAYNEQFF.

The chain carries TRBV14 and TRBJ2-1; weak D call: TRBD1 (6 bases). The CDR3 loop spans 19 amino acids. The V and J ends lost 1 base and 0 bases respectively, with 19 bases between them. Per the germline V gene, CDR1 is SGHDN and CDR2 is FVKESK. The CDR3 nucleotides are TGTGCCAGCAGCCAAGGGGGCAGGGGCCCCCTCAGCTCCTACAATGAGCAGTTCTTC. Translated, it gives CASSQGGRGPLSSYNEQFF.

The chain joins TRBV19 to TRBJ1-1, with D possibly matching TRBD1 (6 bases). There are 16 residues in the CDR3. V lost 5 bases to trimming and J lost 0 bases, with 16 bases between them. Germline V lookup: CDR1 LNHDA, CDR2 SQIVND (reference sequence). CDR3 nucleotide sequence: TGTGCCAGTAGTCCCCGTCGGGGGGCGTTGAACACTGAAGCTTTCTTT. Translation gives CASSPRRGALNTEAFF.